A single sample is the source of the 26 T cell receptor beta chains below, sequenced in a study of beta chain features in type 1 diabetes. The whole isolated RNA underwent reverse transcription, so sequencing captured expressed TCRB transcripts. Profiled with immunoSEQ multiplex PCR; TCRdb holds only in-frame clones, not every one. This sample has around 250,000 clones, with roughly 25% found just once. Findings and caveats of the study: Type 1 diabetes patients had TCRB CDR3s that were shorter (moderately but significantly so) in all four CD4+ subsets.

The antigens these receptors bind are not known. The sequenced sample consisted of naive CD4+ T cells from blood. The source is a woman aged 25 to 45 with type 1 diabetes.

V and J are TRBV6-5 and TRBJ1-5; 9 positions match TRBD1. V dropped 4 bases and J dropped 4; count of bases not matched to a gene: 5. Germline V lookup: CDR1 MNHEY, CDR2 SVGAGI. This CDR3 comprises 15 residues. CDR3: CASSLDRGNNQPQHF. CDR3 DNA sequence: TGTGCCAGCAGTTTGGACAGGGGAAATAATCAGCCCCAGCATTTT.

V usage is TRBV7-3 and J usage is TRBJ2-3; D ambiguous. V dropped 2 bases and J dropped 0 bases, with 6 bases sitting between them. Germline V lookup: CDR1 SGHTA, CDR2 FQGTGA. The CDR3 has 14 residues. CDR3: CASSLWASTDTQYF. CDR3 in DNA: TGTGCCAGCAGCTTATGGGCTAGCACAGATACGCAGTATTTT. The variable domain in full, completed from reference TRBV7-3 and TRBJ2-3, reads GAGVSQTPSNKVTEKGKYVELRCDPISGHTALYWYRQSLGQGPEFLIYFQGTGAADDSGLPNDRFFAVRPEGSVSTLKIQRTERGDSAVYLCASSLWASTDTQYFGPGTRLTVL.

V and J are TRBV30 and TRBJ1-1; TRBD1 matches at 7 bases. This CDR3 has 15 residues. Unmatched junction bases numbered 9, after V lost 4 bases and J lost 1 base. The germline CDR1 and CDR2 sequences are GTSNPN and SVGIG (reference sequence). This CDR3 is CAWTPKGAWNTEAFF. CDR3 nucleotides: TGTGCCTGGACCCCAAAGGGGGCCTGGAACACTGAAGCTTTCTTT.

The chain carries TRBV30 and TRBJ2-1; no firm D call. This CDR3 has 13 amino acids. Germline CDR1 and CDR2: GTSNPN and SVGIG (reference sequence). V shed 2 bases and J shed 2 bases, with 7 bases lying between them. This chain's CDR3 is CAWSTSTYNEQFF. CDR3 bases: TGTGCCTGGAGTACATCAACCTACAATGAGCAGTTCTTC.

This sequence joins TRBV18 and TRBJ1-5; weak D call: TRBD1 (5 bases). Germline CDR1 and CDR2: KGHSH and LQKENI. With 4 bases removed from V and 2 bases from J, the gap between germline ends came to 18 bases. CDR3 length equals 17 residues. CDR3 DNA: TGTGCCAGCTCACTAGCCGGAGGGGCGATGGGCAATCAGCCCCAGCATTTT. Its translation is CASSLAGGAMGNQPQHF.

This clone has only a few counts. The V gene is TRBV14, the J gene TRBJ2-1; 11 nucleotides align to TRBD2. Germline V gene data show CDR1 as SGHDN and CDR2 as FVKESK. V lost 3 bases, J lost 7 bases, and 11 bases stayed unmatched. This CDR3 region has 17 residues. In DNA form, the CDR3 reads TGTGCCAGCAGCCAGCTTAGCGGGAGGGCCAGTGCAAATGAGCAGTTCTTC. Translation gives CASSQLSGRASANEQFF.

V and J are TRBV6-1 and TRBJ1-4; weak D call: TRBD1 (6 bases). Trimming shortened V by 5 bases and J by 5 bases, and 9 bases separated the two germline ends. Germline lookup yields CDR1 MNHNS and CDR2 SASEGT. The CDR3 sequence is 13 residues long. DNA of the CDR3: TGTGCCAGCAGTCGTGGACAGAATGAAAAACTGTTTTTT. This codes for CASSRGQNEKLFF.

The chain links TRBV27 to TRBJ2-5; a weak D match, TRBD1 (6 bases). CDR3 length equals 15 residues. The germline gives CDR1 MNHEY, CDR2 SMNVEV (reference sequence). Trimming stripped 5 bases from V and 0 bases from J, with 13 bases between. The CDR3 protein is CASSPIQGNQETQYF. The CDR3 DNA reads as TGTGCCAGCAGTCCCATACAGGGAAACCAAGAGACCCAGTACTTC.

The chain uses TRBV2 and TRBJ2-3; tentative D call: TRBD1 (6 bases). Per germline, CDR1 SNHLY and CDR2 FYNNEI. Between the trimmed V and J ends, which lost 10 bases and 6 bases, there was a span of 20 bases. The CDR3 runs 14 residues. The CDR3 region is CATAGVGYTDTQYF. The CDR3 region has the DNA TGTGCCACCGCAGGGGTTGGTTATACGGATACGCAGTATTTT.

The J gene is TRBJ1-2, the V gene TRBV7-6; 7 bases match TRBD1. V shed 5 bases and J 2 bases; nucleotides not matched to a gene: 2. Germline CDR1 SGHVS, CDR2 FNYEAQ. This CDR3 contains 13 residues. CDR3 in DNA: TGTGCCAGCAGCCTGGGACAGAACTATGGCTACACCTTC. This codes for CASSLGQNYGYTF.

This chain joins TRBV25-1 and TRBJ1-1; D remains ambiguous. The CDR3 sequence is 13 residues long. Germline assignment: CDR1 MGHDK and CDR2 SYGVNS. The V end was cut by 6 bases, the J end by 0 bases, with 8 bases between. The CDR3 nucleotides read TGTGCCAGCAGGTGGGCGTTGAACACTGAAGCTTTCTTT. Its translation is CASRWALNTEAFF.

This chain joins TRBV28 and TRBJ1-2; tentative D call: TRBD1 (6 bases). Germline V gene lookup returns CDR1 MDHEN and CDR2 SYDVKM. The CDR3 is 13 amino acids. V lost 1 base and J 6 bases, leaving 9 bases between the germline ends. Here the CDR3 reads CASSLSGEDGYTF. CDR3 bases: TGTGCCAGCAGTTTATCAGGGGAAGATGGCTACACCTTC.

The rearrangement uses TRBV7-2 and TRBJ2-7; TRBD2 matches at 10 bases. This CDR3 is built from 15 residues. The junction had 6 bases not matched to a gene; V was cut back by 1 base and J by 6 bases. Germline V gene sequence: CDR1 SGHTA, CDR2 FQGNSA. The CDR3 reads CASSLESGRALEQYF. In DNA form, the CDR3 reads TGTGCCAGCAGCTTAGAAAGCGGGAGGGCCCTCGAGCAGTACTTC.

In its sample, this clone was seen a few times. The chain couples TRBV5-6 to TRBJ1-5, with D maybe TRBD1 (6 bases). Between the trimmed V and J ends, which lost 3 bases and 1 base, there was a span of 14 bases. The germline gives CDR1 SGHDT, CDR2 YYEEEE. The length of the CDR3 is 16 residues. The CDR3 DNA reads as TGTGCCAGCAGCTGGGGACAACAGTACAGCAATCAGCCCCAGCATTTT. Protein sequence: CASSWGQQYSNQPQHF.

The rearrangement joins TRBV18 to TRBJ1-1; D gene unclear. Trimming stripped 5 bases from V and 0 bases from J, with 13 bases between. Per germline, CDR1 KGHSH and CDR2 LQKENI. CDR3 size: 15 residues. The CDR3 is CASSATENMNTEAFF. In DNA, the CDR3 is TGTGCCAGCTCAGCAACGGAGAACATGAACACTGAAGCTTTCTTT.

This chain uses TRBV5-1 with TRBJ2-1; TRBD2 matches 9 bases. Losses at the gene ends were 0 bases for V and 8 bases for J; bases not matched to a gene: 6. Per germline, CDR1 SGHRS and CDR2 YFSETQ. The CDR3 runs 15 residues. In DNA, the CDR3 is TGCGCCAGCAGCTTGGGCGGGAGGGGCTTCGATGAGCAGTTCTTC. Protein sequence: CASSLGGRGFDEQFF. Using reference TRBV5-1 and TRBJ2-1 for the parts outside the CDR3, the full variable domain is KAGVTQTPRYLIKTRGQQVTLSCSPISGHRSVSWYQQTPGQGLQFLFEYFSETQRNKGNFPGRFSGRQFSNSRSEMNVSTLELGDSALYLCASSLGGRGFDEQFFGPGTRLTVL.

There are a few counts of this clone. The rearrangement links TRBV28 to TRBJ2-1, with D perhaps matching TRBD1 (5 bases). The CDR3 runs 15 residues. Trimming removed 4 bases at V and 3 bases at J, with 13 bases between. The V gene's germline CDR1 is MDHEN and CDR2 SYDVKM. The CDR3 loop reads CASSWGGENYNEQFF. In DNA form, the CDR3 reads TGTGCCAGCAGTTGGGGCGGAGAGAACTACAATGAGCAGTTCTTC.

V and J are TRBV2 and TRBJ2-2; the match to TRBD2 covers 8 bases. This CDR3 has 14 amino acids. Germline assignment: CDR1 SNHLY and CDR2 FYNNEI. Unmatched junction bases numbered 6, after V lost 6 bases and J lost 6 bases. The CDR3 spells CASRETSEAGELFF. The CDR3 DNA follows: TGTGCCAGCAGAGAGACTAGCGAAGCCGGGGAGCTGTTTTTT.

In this sample, this clone turned up a few times. The chain uses TRBV28 and TRBJ1-2; D possibly corresponds to TRBD1 (5 bases). Germline V gene sequence: CDR1 MDHEN, CDR2 SYDVKM. V was cut by 1 base and J by 7 bases, with 10 bases left in between. The CDR3 is made up of 13 amino acids. The CDR3 DNA reads as TGTGCCAGCAGTTTATCGGGGGAGGGTGGCTACACCTTC. Its protein is CASSLSGEGGYTF.

The genes are TRBV18 and TRBJ2-7; 7 nucleotides align to TRBD1. This CDR3 contains 13 residues. Germline loops: CDR1 KGHSH, CDR2 LQKENI. After removal of 3 bases from V and 3 bases from J, the junction contained 2 bases not matched to a gene. This CDR3 is CASSPQGVYEQYF. DNA for the CDR3: TGTGCCAGCTCACCCCAGGGGGTCTACGAGCAGTACTTC.

V and J are TRBV6-6 and TRBJ1-1, with D possibly being TRBD1 (5 bases). This CDR3 has 14 amino acids. V gave up 5 bases and J gave up 1 base, with 11 bases separating them. Germline V lookup: CDR1 MNHNY, CDR2 SVGAGI (reference sequence). Here the CDR3 reads CASSATGPNTEAFF. CDR3 coding DNA: TGTGCCAGCAGTGCCACAGGCCCGAACACTGAAGCTTTCTTT.

The J gene is TRBJ2-1, the V gene TRBV5-1; possibly TRBD2 for D (6 bases). The CDR3 contains 15 residues. CDR1 is SGHRS and CDR2 is YFSETQ in the germline V gene. The ends were cut back, 0 bases at V and 0 bases at J, with 7 bases in the middle. CDR3 in amino acids: CASSLGGISYNEQFF. The CDR3 bases are TGCGCCAGCAGCTTGGGCGGGATCTCCTACAATGAGCAGTTCTTC.

The chain is built from TRBV28 and TRBJ2-1; D is unclear. V dropped 3 bases and J dropped 12 bases, with 9 bases sitting between them. The CDR3 is 11 residues long. Per germline, CDR1 MDHEN and CDR2 SYDVKM. The CDR3 DNA reads as TGTGCCAGCAGTTTTGGCCTAGGGCAGTTCTTC. Translation: CASSFGLGQFF.

The J gene is TRBJ2-2, the V gene TRBV7-2; TRBD2 agrees at 13 bases. The V gene end was trimmed by 3 bases and the J gene end by 4 bases; junction bases not matched to a gene: 2. CDR3 size: 16 residues. Germline assignment: CDR1 SGHTA and CDR2 FQGNSA. The CDR3 loop reads CASSLGLAGLTGELFF. DNA for the CDR3: TGTGCCAGCAGCTTGGGACTAGCGGGGCTCACCGGGGAGCTGTTTTTT.

The table lists this clone with a few counts. Other nucleotide sequences in the sample specify the same CDR3. This chain uses TRBV9 with TRBJ2-3; D is uncertain. The length of the CDR3 is 14 residues. CDR1 SGDLS and CDR2 YYNGEE come from the germline V gene. Between the trimmed V and J ends, which lost 0 bases and 0 bases, there was a span of 5 bases. CDR3 protein: CASSVVGSTDTQYF. CDR3 in DNA: TGTGCCAGCAGCGTAGTCGGGAGCACAGATACGCAGTATTTT.

The CDR3: CASSVEGGPNQPQHF. CDR3 DNA: TGTGCCAGCAGCGTTGAAGGGGGACCCAATCAGCCCCAGCATTTT. J is TRBJ1-5 and V is TRBV9, with D perhaps TRBD1 (6 bases). CDR1 and CDR2 from the germline V gene are SGDLS and YYNGEE. Deletions cut 2 bases from V and 3 bases from J, with 12 bases between. The CDR3 spans 15 residues.